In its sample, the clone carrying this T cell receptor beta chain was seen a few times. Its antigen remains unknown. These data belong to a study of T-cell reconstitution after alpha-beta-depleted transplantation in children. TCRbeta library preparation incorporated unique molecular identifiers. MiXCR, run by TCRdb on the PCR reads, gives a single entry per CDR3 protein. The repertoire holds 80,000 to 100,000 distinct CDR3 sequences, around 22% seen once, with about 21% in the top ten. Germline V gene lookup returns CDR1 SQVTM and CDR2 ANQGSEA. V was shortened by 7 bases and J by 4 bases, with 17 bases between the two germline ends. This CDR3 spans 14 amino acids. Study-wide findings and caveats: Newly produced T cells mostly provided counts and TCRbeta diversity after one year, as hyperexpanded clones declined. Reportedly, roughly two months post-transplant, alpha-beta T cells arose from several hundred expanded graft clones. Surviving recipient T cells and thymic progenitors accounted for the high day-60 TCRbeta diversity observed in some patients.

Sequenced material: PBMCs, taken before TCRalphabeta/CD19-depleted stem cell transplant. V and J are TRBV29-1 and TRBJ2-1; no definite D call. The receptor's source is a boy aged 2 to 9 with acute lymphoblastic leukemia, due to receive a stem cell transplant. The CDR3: CSASLTSGYNEQFF. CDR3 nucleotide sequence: TGCAGCGCCTCCCTGACCTCGGGTTACAATGAGCAGTTCTTC.